Here is one T cell receptor beta chain with its context. This clone's antigen is unknown. Its ends do not fully match the called genes, so a read error is possible. This record comes from a study of blood T cells in healthy people across ages (dated by TCRdb to 2014 to 2015). The study in broad terms: Template switching captured roughly one uniquely barcoded TCR beta cDNA molecule per two T cells in model experiments. The donors were divided into four age groups: young (average 16 years), middle-aged (approximately 39), aged (around 67) and long-lived (around 80). Using deep sequencing normalized with unique cDNA molecular identifiers, the study measured how TCR beta repertoire diversity changes with age. Two additional independent replicas of 1 million unique cDNA reads from the same blood draw were analyzed for two donors (one aged 18 to 30 and one aged 80 or older). Broad study findings and their caveats: Conclusive comparison of naive and antigen-experienced compartments was prevented by the profiling of bulk unsorted PBMCs. Compared with the aged group, the long-lived group had more naive CD4+ T cells, fewer expanded clones and increased TCR diversity, a pattern suggesting age selection. Because the CMV infection status of the donors was unknown, age-related changes in expanded clonotypes may potentially have been confounded. Total diversity estimates from one million sequenced T cells were considered lower bounds and underestimates. Observed TCR beta diversity per million T cells fell roughly linearly with age, and a significant reduction was already apparent by age around 40. There was a strong correlation between observed TCR beta diversity and the percentage of naive T cells measured by flow cytometry.

Systemically healthy Caucasian individuals from Russia, 35 to 50 in total and aged about 6 to 90 years, were included as donors. Around 10 milliliters of peripheral blood were drawn from each donor into EDTA-treated Vacutainer tubes. Ficoll-Paque density-gradient centrifugation was used to isolate PBMCs, with at least 7 million per sample. Total RNA was extracted from PBMCs with Trizol reagent, with at least 5.5 micrograms obtained per sample. For every donor, flow cytometry on a PBMC aliquot measured the percentage of naive CD45RAhigh/CD27high T cells. Counted from cysteine to phenylalanine, this CDR3 has 17 amino acids. The only DNA kept is the CDR3, 51 bases in frame from the first base. Reading the germline V gene gives CDR1 KGHDR and CDR2 SFDVKD. The library was obtained by 5' RACE. Sequenced on an Illumina HiSeq 2500. The second PCR ran for about 7 to 11 cycles and used a J-beta primer mix along with a sample-barcoded 5' primer. A template-switch 5' adaptor carrying 12 random nucleotides introduced a unique molecular identifier onto each TCR beta cDNA molecule. At least 2.5 million CDR3-containing paired-end reads were obtained from each sample. All of the RNA was converted into first-strand cDNA using the Mint cDNA synthesis kit, with a TRBC-specific oligonucleotide serving as the primer. After uracil-DNA glycosylase treatment, a first 18-cycle PCR used universal primers M1SS and BC2_uni_R on all cDNA. In the source study's methods: For normalization, 1 million high-quality reads were randomly selected from each sample, with every read carrying a distinct molecular identifier. Instead of being binned into consensus sequences, reads with shared molecular identifiers were discarded. MiTCR, run with a Q25 quality threshold and the strictest error-elimination algorithm, handled CDR3 identification, clonotype clustering and error correction. Lower-bound total TCR beta diversity was estimated with a nonparametric unseen species model using Euler transformation. The public reads were quality trimmed at Q25 with fastp and then assembled into clones with MiXCR by TCRdb, keeping productive beta chains. Every entry covers one CDR3 protein and lists the most common genes and DNA from its rows. The V and J calls shown here were made by TCRdb, not taken from the authors' results. This sample is represented by roughly 700,000 distinct CDR3 sequences; roughly 25% of them were singletons. The ten largest clones capture 9.4% of the sample.

These sequences were also reported in another study, on T cells of mothers and their children. The second paper states: Nine systemically healthy Caucasian individuals served as donors, namely three mothers together with their six children. cDNA synthesis used all of the extracted RNA, with roughly 1.5 ug of RNA in each 15 ul reaction. In the second PCR, the M1S primer introduced both the sample barcodes and 2-4 random nucleotides. Over 9 million TCR beta CDR3 reads were obtained for each mother, and millions of reads were obtained for each child. Thymic selection shapes the output of TCR recombination in a similar way in related and unrelated pairs, and inherited differences have a minor effect. Normalized repertoire overlap was always slightly but never significantly higher in related than unrelated mother-child pairs. No persistent microchimeric T cell clones were detected, at a sensitivity of around 100 clones per million clonotypes. In the study, deep NGS was used to compare the TCR beta repertoires of mothers and children, and features distinguishing related mother-child pairs from unrelated individuals were sought. The mean age was roughly 40 +/- 4 years for the mothers and around 10 +/- 4 years for the children. Libraries were sequenced on Illumina HiSeq 2000 with 100+100 nt paired-end reads after adapter ligation with NEBNext reagents. To prevent cross-contamination, the mother and child libraries were prepared one month apart and sequenced in separate runs. Between about 500,000 and 2,100,000 distinct TCR beta clonotypes were identified per donor. Naive TCR beta clonotypes were estimated from low-frequency clonotypes matched to each donor's FACS-determined naive share, without sorting.

Sequencing was carried out using blood. The TCR comes from a boy aged 5-17 years in good health. Here the chain combines TRBV24-1 and TRBJ2-2; 11 junctional bases match TRBD2. This receptor carries the CDR3 CATSDTSGSRLTGERFF. The DNA is TGTGCCACCAGTGACACTAGCGGGAGTCGGCTCACCGGGGAGCGGTTTTTT.